What follows are 29 T cell receptor beta chains derived from one specimen sequenced in a study of shared T cell receptors in the human thymus. Profiled with immunoSEQ multiplex PCR; TCRdb holds only in-frame clones, not every one. The sample carries under 700,000 clones, around 78% recorded once. The data were also submitted as part of a second study, on human thymus T cells.

Sequenced material: thymocytes. The receptors come from a boy younger than two with a congenital heart defect.

The chain links TRBV27 to TRBJ2-1; D remains ambiguous. The CDR3 is 17 amino acids. V shed 0 bases and J shed 0 bases, with 12 bases lying between them. Germline lookup yields CDR1 MNHEY and CDR2 SMNVEV (reference sequence). The CDR3: CASSLSIRVYSYNEQFF. DNA of the CDR3: TGTGCCAGCAGTTTATCGATTAGAGTGTACTCCTACAATGAGCAGTTCTTC.

The chain employs TRBV7-6 and TRBJ2-3; no reliable D call. Trimming took off 1 base at V and 1 base at J, with 18 bases between the two ends. From germline, CDR1 is SGHVS and CDR2 FNYEAQ. The CDR3 consists of 18 residues. The CDR3 DNA is TGTGCCAGCAGCTTAGGCCCTACTAAAGCGAAGCGCACAGATACGCAGTATTTT. It specifies CASSLGPTKAKRTDTQYF.

The CDR3: CASSQDKPPLQGEVGNTIYF. DNA of the CDR3: TGCGCCAGCAGCCAAGACAAACCGCCTTTACAGGGGGAAGTCGGAAACACCATATATTTT. V usage is TRBV4-3 and J usage is TRBJ1-3; 8 positions match TRBD1. V was clipped by 0 bases and J by 4 bases; unmatched bases: 17. The CDR3 spans 20 residues. Germline V CDR1 and CDR2: LGHNA, YSLEER.

The chain is built from TRBV28 and TRBJ2-1, with 9 nucleotides matching TRBD2. The CDR3 runs to 18 residues. Germline trimming cut 2 bases from V and 5 bases from J; bases unmatched to any gene: 13. Looked up from germline, CDR1 is MDHEN and CDR2 is SYDVKM. The CDR3 is CASSLKGKAGGPDNEQFF. CDR3 coding DNA: TGTGCCAGCAGTTTAAAAGGGAAGGCGGGAGGGCCGGACAATGAGCAGTTCTTC.

In DNA, the CDR3 is TGTGCCAGCAGCTTAACTACTCCCAATTCACCCCTCCACTTT. This translates into CASSLTTPNSPLHF. V and J are TRBV5-6 and TRBJ1-6; D not certain. The germline V and J ends were trimmed by 2 bases and 7 bases, with 10 bases remaining between them. This CDR3 spans 14 amino acids. Germline loops: CDR1 SGHDT, CDR2 YYEEEE.

J is TRBJ2-1 and V is TRBV28; D is perhaps TRBD2 (5 bases). The CDR3 loop spans 15 amino acids. V lost 6 bases, J lost 3 bases, and 15 bases lay in between. Germline V lookup: CDR1 MDHEN, CDR2 SYDVKM. CDR3: CASRRLSGYYNEQFF. For the CDR3, the DNA is TGTGCCAGCAGGAGGCTGAGCGGATACTACAATGAGCAGTTCTTC.

The genes are TRBV6-5 and TRBJ1-5; possible D gene TRBD1, 6 bases. V was clipped by 2 bases and J by 5 bases, with 13 bases between them. The CDR3 is 15 amino acids. The germline V gene encodes CDR1 MNHEY and CDR2 SVGAGI. In DNA, the CDR3 is TGTGCCAGCAGTTACACGTCGACAGGCGATCAGCCCCAGCATTTT. Its translation: CASSYTSTGDQPQHF.

The V gene is TRBV4-3, the J gene TRBJ2-7, with D unclear. This CDR3 has 16 amino acids. V lost 4 bases, J lost 2 bases, and 18 bases lay in between. The V gene's germline CDR1 is LGHNA and CDR2 YSLEER. The CDR3 nucleotides are TGCGCCAGCAGCCCGCGTACTGAGCTGCTTACCTACGAGCAGTACTTC. Translated: CASSPRTELLTYEQYF.

The CDR3 sequence is CASGVTSGSWTDTQYF. Here the CDR3 DNA reads TGTGCTAGTGGTGTCACTAGCGGCTCGTGGACAGATACGCAGTATTTT. V gene TRBV12-5 combines with J gene TRBJ2-3, with TRBD2 matching 8 bases. V lost 5 bases, J lost 3 bases, and 10 bases stayed unmatched. Germline values: CDR1 LGHNT, CDR2 FRNRAP. This CDR3 is 16 amino acids long.

The chain recombines TRBV30 with TRBJ2-7, with TRBD2 as a possible D gene (5 bases). Per germline, CDR1 GTSNPN and CDR2 SVGIG (reference sequence). The V and J ends lost 0 bases and 7 bases respectively, with 16 bases between them. This CDR3 is 14 amino acids long. DNA for the CDR3: TGTGCCTGGAGTGTACGTGAGGGAGTACGGGAGCAGTACTTC. This sequence encodes CAWSVREGVREQYF.

This chain connects TRBV5-1 to TRBJ2-5, with 7 bases aligning to TRBD1. This CDR3 spans 15 amino acids. The junction had 7 bases not matched to a gene; V was cut back by 0 bases and J by 5 bases. The germline V gene has CDR1 SGHRS and CDR2 YFSETQ. Written as DNA, the CDR3 is TGCGCCAGCAGCTTGGACAGGGGTATGGAGGAGACCCAGTACTTC. The encoded protein is CASSLDRGMEETQYF.

As DNA, the CDR3 is TGTGCCAGCAGTTTATCACGGGCTAGCGGGAGCCCCAATGAGCAGTTCTTC. It is translated as CASSLSRASGSPNEQFF. The chain links TRBV27 to TRBJ2-1; 10 nucleotides match TRBD2. The CDR3 runs to 17 residues. Germline CDR1 MNHEY, CDR2 SMNVEV (reference sequence). V lost 0 bases, J lost 6 bases, and 8 bases stayed unmatched.

The chain employs TRBV11-2 and TRBJ2-1, with 7 bases fitting TRBD1. This CDR3 is 15 amino acids long. From germline, CDR1 is SGHAT and CDR2 FQNNGV. Trimming cost V 3 bases and J 7 bases; bases outside gene matches: 9. The DNA for the CDR3 is TGTGCCAGCAGCTTGAGACAGGGTTTCGGGAATGAGCAGTTCTTC. Translation gives CASSLRQGFGNEQFF.

V usage is TRBV4-1 and J usage is TRBJ1-2, with 7 bases matching TRBD1. Germline CDR1 is MGHRA and CDR2 is YSYEKL. The CDR3 has 14 residues. V trimming: 3 bases; J trimming: 7 bases; junction bases outside the gene matches: 8. The CDR3 DNA reads TGCGCCAGCAGCCAGGGGACAGAGGATAGTGGCTACACCTTC. Translating it yields CASSQGTEDSGYTF.

This chain connects TRBV7-9 to TRBJ2-7; 10 bases align to TRBD2. CDR1 is SEHNR and CDR2 is FQNEAQ in the germline V gene (reference sequence). CDR3 size: 15 residues. V lost 6 bases and J lost 3; bases outside the gene matches: 8. The CDR3 sequence: CASSYGLAVGYEQYF. For the CDR3, the DNA is TGTGCCAGCAGTTACGGACTAGCGGTAGGCTACGAGCAGTACTTC.

The rearrangement links TRBV5-1 to TRBJ1-5; 10 bases line up with TRBD1. CDR1 and CDR2 from the germline V gene are SGHRS and YFSETQ. This CDR3 comprises 15 residues. V was clipped by 4 bases and J by 3 bases; unmatched bases: 4. CDR3 bases: TGCGCCAGCAGCGCAGGACAGGGGGTCAATCAGCCCCAGCATTTT. As protein: CASSAGQGVNQPQHF.

The V and J genes are TRBV4-2 and TRBJ2-1, with 13 bases that match TRBD2. From germline, CDR1 is LGHNA and CDR2 YNFKEQ. The CDR3 loop spans 18 amino acids. The V and J ends lost 1 base and 2 bases, in that order; junction bases with no gene match: 5. CDR3 coding DNA: TGTGCCAGCAGCCAAGGACTAGCGGGAGGTCGGCCCTACAATGAGCAGTTCTTC. This codes for CASSQGLAGGRPYNEQFF.

The chain combines TRBV7-8 with TRBJ2-1; no reliable D call. V lost 1 base and J 5 bases, leaving 3 bases between the germline ends. Germline values: CDR1 SGHVS, CDR2 FQNEAQ. This CDR3 has 12 amino acids. CDR3 protein: CASSLVDNEQFF. The DNA for the CDR3 is TGTGCCAGCAGCTTAGTAGACAATGAGCAGTTCTTC.

This clone was found once. The J gene is TRBJ1-1, the V gene TRBV6-4, with D perhaps TRBD1 (5 bases). The length of the CDR3 is 13 residues. V was shortened by 4 bases and J by 1 base, with 7 bases between the two germline ends. CDR1 and CDR2 (germline): MRHNA, SNTAGT. The CDR3 is CASSVDRNTEAFF. The CDR3 region has the DNA TGTGCCAGCAGTGTAGACAGGAACACTGAAGCTTTCTTT.

The chain combines TRBV5-1 with TRBJ2-1; 11 bases line up with TRBD2. The CDR3 is made up of 15 amino acids. The J segment lost 6 bases and the V segment lost 0 bases, leaving 2 bases of the junction unmatched. Germline CDR1 is SGHRS and CDR2 is YFSETQ. CDR3 nucleotides: TGCGCCAGCAGCTTGGAACTAGCGGGAGTCAATGAGCAGTTCTTC. As protein: CASSLELAGVNEQFF. Complete variable domain (other parts from reference TRBV5-1 and TRBJ2-1): KAGVTQTPRYLIKTRGQQVTLSCSPISGHRSVSWYQQTPGQGLQFLFEYFSETQRNKGNFPGRFSGRQFSNSRSEMNVSTLELGDSALYLCASSLELAGVNEQFFGPGTRLTVL.

The V and J genes are TRBV4-3 and TRBJ2-4, with 9 positions matching TRBD2. The CDR3 loop spans 18 amino acids. The V gene's germline CDR1 is LGHNA and CDR2 YSLEER. V shed 0 bases and J 8 bases; nucleotides not matched to a gene: 14. CDR3 DNA sequence: TGCGCCAGCAGCCAAGATTACTCGTCCGGCGGGAGGGGGGACATTCAGTACTTC. Its translation is CASSQDYSSGGRGDIQYF.

This clone was counted a few times. The rearrangement uses TRBV2 and TRBJ2-6; 10 bases map to TRBD1. Germline V gives CDR1 SNHLY, CDR2 FYNNEI. V shed 6 bases and J 2 bases; nucleotides not matched to a gene: 10. The CDR3 loop spans 18 amino acids. CDR3 region: CASSRDRGPRAGANVLTF. The CDR3 DNA reads as TGTGCCAGCAGCAGGGACAGGGGCCCCAGGGCTGGGGCCAACGTCCTGACTTTC.

This CDR3 is CASSPEAGDVEEAFF. The CDR3 DNA reads as TGTGCCAGCAGCCCGGAAGCAGGGGATGTGGAAGAAGCTTTCTTT. V gene TRBV5-6 combines with J gene TRBJ1-1; D possibly corresponds to TRBD1 (6 bases). CDR1 SGHDT and CDR2 YYEEEE come from the germline V gene. Trimming shortened V by 4 bases and J by 8 bases, and 21 bases separated the two germline ends. The CDR3 covers 15 residues.

This clone was seen only a few times. The J gene is TRBJ2-3, the V gene TRBV28; D gene unclear. V lost 7 bases to trimming and J lost 3 bases, with 14 bases between them. CDR3 length: 14 amino acids. Germline CDR1 is MDHEN and CDR2 is SYDVKM. CDR3 sequence: CASTQSRRTDTQYF. In DNA, the CDR3 is TGTGCCAGCACCCAGTCGCGGCGGACAGATACGCAGTATTTT.

The genes are TRBV23-1 and TRBJ1-5, with 7 bases identical to TRBD1. TRBV23-1 is an ORF, with its function uncertain. The V and J ends lost 0 bases and 0 bases, in that order; junction bases with no gene match: 2. CDR3 length equals 16 residues. The CDR3 nucleotides read TGCGCCAGCAGTCAATCTGGGACAGATAGCAATCAGCCCCAGCATTTT. It is translated as CASSQSGTDSNQPQHF.

The chain recombines TRBV6-6 with TRBJ2-7; D is perhaps TRBD2 (6 bases). CDR1 is MNHNY, CDR2 SVGAGI, per germline (reference sequence). Trimming pared 2 bases from V and 2 bases from J, leaving 10 bases between. The CDR3 runs to 14 residues. The CDR3 reads CASSYRGTTYEQYF. The CDR3 region has the DNA TGTGCCAGCAGTTACCGCGGGACCACCTACGAGCAGTACTTC.

The chain combines TRBV2 with TRBJ1-5; weak D call: TRBD1 (6 bases). The CDR3 spans 14 residues. Per the germline V gene, CDR1 is SNHLY and CDR2 is FYNNEI. V lost 6 bases and J lost 7, with 16 bases in between. The CDR3 protein is CASRVGASGQPQHF. The DNA for the CDR3 is TGTGCCAGCAGGGTGGGGGCCTCGGGGCAGCCCCAGCATTTT.

In this sample, this clone turned up a few times. This chain joins TRBV11-2 and TRBJ2-7; 8 nucleotides match TRBD2. Germline-derived CDR1 and CDR2 are SGHAT and FQNNGV. The CDR3 runs to 17 residues. V trimming: 0 bases; J trimming: 4 bases; junction bases outside the gene matches: 11. Written as DNA, the CDR3 is TGTGCCAGCAGCTTAGAGGGAGCGCGGGAGGAGCCTTACGAGCAGTACTTC. This gives the protein CASSLEGAREEPYEQYF.

The chain carries TRBV27 and TRBJ1-5, with D perhaps TRBD1 (6 bases). V lost 6 bases and J lost 7, with 16 bases in between. Germline lookup yields CDR1 MNHEY and CDR2 SMNVEV (reference sequence). The CDR3 is 14 amino acids. In nucleotides, the CDR3 is TGTGCCAGCAGCCAACAGGGTCAAGGGCAGCCCCAGCATTTT. Amino acids: CASSQQGQGQPQHF.